This is a list of T cell receptor beta chains from one sample in a study of human T cells and chemical hapten exposure. One entry per CDR3 protein, called by TCRdb with MiXCR from the RACE reads. The data hold roughly 200,000 distinct CDR3 sequences, with 24% observed a single time. Material: whole blood, obtained in connection with sensitization to the hapten diphenylcyclopropenone (DPC). The receptors come from a woman in her thirties or forties with alopecia areata. Some clones in this sample may be carry-over from other donors' samples. The CDR3 runs from the conserved cysteine through the conserved F or W. D genes are given only for firm matches. Not all rows give a size; the values are once, few, many and, for expanded clones, a class.

CSVELGSSKVEAFF,TGCAGCGTTGAATTGGGCAGCTCGAAGGTAGAAGCTTTCTTT,TRBJ1-1,TRBV29-1,14,many,NA
CASSPGLAGEETQYF,TGTGCCAGCAGCCCGGGACTAGCGGGGGAAGAGACCCAGTACTTC,TRBJ2-5,TRBV7-9,15,many,TRBD2
CASRSTNTGELFF,TGTGCCAGCAGGTCTACGAACACCGGGGAGCTGTTTTTT,TRBJ2-2,TRBV6-5,13,NA,NA
CASSLGDRARDTQYF,TGCGCCAGCAGCTTGGGGGACAGGGCTAGAGATACGCAGTATTTT,TRBJ2-3,TRBV5-1,15,NA,TRBD1
CASSPDRTHVSGNTIYF,TGTGCCAGCAGTCCCGACAGGACCCATGTCTCTGGAAACACCATATATTTT,TRBJ1-3,TRBV12-3/TRBV12-4,17,once,NA
CASSLVGDSWSEKLFF,TGTGCCAGCAGCTTAGTAGGGGATTCGTGGAGTGAAAAACTGTTTTTT,TRBJ1-4,TRBV7-2,16,few,NA
CASSSGDSPDEQYF,TGTGCCAGCAGCTCCGGGGACAGTCCGGACGAGCAGTACTTC,TRBJ2-7,TRBV7-9,14,many,TRBD1
CASSPRRASNSPLHF,TGTGCCAGCAGTCCCCGACGCGCGAGTAATTCACCCCTCCACTTT,TRBJ1-6,TRBV28,15,NA,NA
CASRRVQGNTEAFF,TGTGCCAGCCGAAGGGTGCAGGGGAACACTGAAGCTTTCTTT,TRBJ1-1,TRBV27,14,few,NA
CSAAPEVWREGETQYF,TGCAGTGCTGCCCCCGAGGTTTGGCGGGAGGGAGAGACCCAGTACTTC,TRBJ2-5,TRBV20-1,16,many,TRBD2
CASSVDGVLAETQYF,TGTGCCAGCAGCGTAGATGGCGTACTTGCGGAGACCCAGTACTTC,TRBJ2-5,TRBV9,15,NA,NA
CASSLRRNTGELFF,TGTGCCAGCAGTTTACGCAGAAACACCGGGGAGCTGTTTTTT,TRBJ2-2,TRBV12-3/TRBV12-4,14,NA,NA
CASNLGLAQAYEQYF,TGTGCCAGCAACCTGGGACTAGCGCAGGCCTACGAGCAGTACTTC,TRBJ2-7,TRBV6-2/TRBV6-3,15,NA,TRBD2
CASRGGLAGTETQYF,TGTGCCAGCAGGGGTGGACTAGCGGGTACGGAGACCCAGTACTTC,TRBJ2-5,TRBV2,15,few,TRBD2
CSATLQDQPQHF,TGCAGTGCTACTTTACAGGATCAGCCCCAGCATTTT,TRBJ1-5,TRBV20-1,12,NA,NA
CASNPDRGNYGYTF,TGTGCCAGCAACCCTGACAGGGGGAACTATGGCTACACCTTC,TRBJ1-2,TRBV11-2,14,few,TRBD1
CASSRDREKLFF,TGTGCCAGCAGCAGGGACCGTGAAAAACTGTTTTTT,TRBJ1-4,TRBV12-3/TRBV12-4,12,NA,NA
CAISDEGTGPETQYF,TGTGCCATCAGTGATGAGGGGACAGGCCCAGAGACCCAGTACTTC,TRBJ2-5,TRBV10-3,15,many,TRBD1
CAISPVENEQFF,TGTGCCATCAGCCCCGTGGAGAATGAGCAGTTCTTC,TRBJ2-1,TRBV10-3,12,many,NA
CASSQEGLGTQYF,TGCGCCAGCAGCCAAGAGGGGCTTGGTACGCAGTATTTT,TRBJ2-3,TRBV4-3,13,NA,NA
CASSSQNQPQHF,TGTGCCAGCAGCTCGCAAAATCAGCCCCAGCATTTT,TRBJ1-5,TRBV7-9,12,few,NA
CSVERQGIGNEQFF,TGCAGCGTTGAAAGGCAGGGGATCGGCAATGAGCAGTTCTTC,TRBJ2-1,TRBV29-1,14,many,NA
CASSQDVVGSGIGHTEAFF,TGCGCCAGCAGCCAAGATGTGGTCGGGTCGGGGATCGGGCACACTGAAGCTTTCTTT,TRBJ1-1,TRBV4-1,19,NA,NA
CAIRTSDSPYEQYF,TGTGCCATCAGAACCTCGGACAGCCCCTACGAGCAGTACTTC,TRBJ2-7,TRBV10-3,14,NA,NA
CASSPGQASYNEQFF,TGCGCCAGCAGCCCGGGACAGGCCTCCTACAATGAGCAGTTCTTC,TRBJ2-1,TRBV5-1,15,few,TRBD1
CSARDELAGRTDTQYF,TGCAGTGCTAGAGATGAGCTAGCGGGGCGCACAGATACGCAGTATTTT,TRBJ2-3,TRBV20-1,16,NA,TRBD2